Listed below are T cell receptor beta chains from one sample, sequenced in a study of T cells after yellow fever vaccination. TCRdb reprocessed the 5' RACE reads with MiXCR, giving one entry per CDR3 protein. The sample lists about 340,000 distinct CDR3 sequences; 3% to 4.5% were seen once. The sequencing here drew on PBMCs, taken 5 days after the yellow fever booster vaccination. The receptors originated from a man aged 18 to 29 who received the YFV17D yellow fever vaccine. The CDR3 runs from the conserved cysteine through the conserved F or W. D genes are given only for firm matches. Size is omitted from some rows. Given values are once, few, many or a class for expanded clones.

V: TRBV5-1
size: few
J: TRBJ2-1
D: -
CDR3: CASSLAEGGATYNEQFF
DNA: TGCGCCAGCAGCTTGGCAGAGGGGGGGGCAACCTACAATGAGCAGTTCTTC

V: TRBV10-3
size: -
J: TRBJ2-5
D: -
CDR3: CAISSQGETQYF
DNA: TGTGCCATCAGTTCCCAGGGAGAGACCCAGTACTTC

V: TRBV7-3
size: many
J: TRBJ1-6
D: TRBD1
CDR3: CASSLSGQVDSPLHF
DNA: TGTGCCAGCAGCCTTTCGGGACAGGTGGATTCACCCCTCCACTTT

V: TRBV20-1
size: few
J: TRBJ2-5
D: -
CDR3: CSARQRVRETQYF
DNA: TGCAGTGCGCGGCAACGGGTTAGGGAGACCCAGTACTTC

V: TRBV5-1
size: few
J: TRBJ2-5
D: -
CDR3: CASSEIEGRETQYF
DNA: TGCGCCAGCAGCGAAATAGAGGGGAGAGAGACCCAGTACTTC

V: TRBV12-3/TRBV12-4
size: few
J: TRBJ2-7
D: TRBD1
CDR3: CASSSSGQGGREQYF
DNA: TGTGCCAGCAGTTCCTCGGGACAGGGTGGTCGCGAGCAGTACTTC

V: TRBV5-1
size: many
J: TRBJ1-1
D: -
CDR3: CASSLVGRGDTEAFF
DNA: TGCGCCAGCAGCTTGGTGGGCAGGGGTGACACTGAAGCTTTCTTT

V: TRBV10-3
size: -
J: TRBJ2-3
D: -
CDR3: CAISESIETSDTQYF
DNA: TGTGCCATCAGTGAGTCTATCGAGACGTCAGATACGCAGTATTTT

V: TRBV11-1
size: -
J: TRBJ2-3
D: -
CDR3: CASGRDASSTDTQYF
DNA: TGTGCCAGCGGACGGGACGCCTCTAGCACAGATACGCAGTATTTT

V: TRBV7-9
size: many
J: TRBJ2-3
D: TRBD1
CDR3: CASSLGGQGTDTQYF
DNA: TGTGCCAGCAGCTTAGGGGGACAGGGCACGGATACGCAGTATTTT

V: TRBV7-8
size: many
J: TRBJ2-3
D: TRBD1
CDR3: CASSRDRVRDTQYF
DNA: TGTGCCAGCAGTCGGGACAGGGTCAGGGATACGCAGTATTTT